The 4 T cell receptor beta chains given below trace back to one sample, sequenced in a study of blood T cell repertoires in COVID-19. Libraries were prepared by immunoSEQ multiplex PCR; TCRdb keeps only in-frame clonotypes and omits some of them. Among about 150,000 clones listed, around four fifths were seen once. The sequenced material came from peripheral blood. The receptors derive from a woman between 70 and 85 years old who had recovered from COVID-19.

The rearrangement uses TRBV4-1 and TRBJ1-5; 8 bases line up with TRBD1. The CDR3 covers 16 residues. Per germline, CDR1 MGHRA and CDR2 YSYEKL. V lost 4 bases and J lost 4; bases outside the gene matches: 9. The CDR3 sequence: CASSRLQGVENQPQHF. For the CDR3, the DNA is TGCGCCAGCAGCCGCCTACAGGGGGTTGAGAATCAGCCCCAGCATTTT.

This clone occurred a few times. The CDR3 nucleotides are TGTGCCAGCAGCTTGTTGCAGGGCGCCTACAATGAGCAGTTCTTC. Amino acids: CASSLLQGAYNEQFF. The rearrangement links TRBV7-3 to TRBJ2-1; a weak D match, TRBD1 (5 bases). The CDR3 extends over 15 amino acids. V lost 3 bases and J lost 2, with 11 bases in between. Looked up from germline, CDR1 is SGHTA and CDR2 is FQGTGA.

This clone was counted a few times. The chain is built from TRBV6-5 and TRBJ1-2; 8 bases fit TRBD1. Germline CDR1 MNHEY, CDR2 SVGAGI. The CDR3 runs 12 residues. V gave up 6 bases and J gave up 11 bases; unmatched junction bases: 8. CDR3 sequence (DNA): TGTGCCAGCAGGGACCTGGACAGGGCGTACACCTTC. Protein product: CASRDLDRAYTF.

The genes are TRBV7-2 and TRBJ2-1, with 9 bases aligning to TRBD1. V lost 1 base and J lost 3; bases outside the gene matches: 4. The CDR3 sequence is 16 residues long. The germline V gene encodes CDR1 SGHTA and CDR2 FQGNSA. The CDR3 loop is CASSLVPGQGYNEQFF. In nucleotides, the CDR3 is TGTGCCAGCAGCTTAGTTCCGGGACAGGGCTACAATGAGCAGTTCTTC. Full variable domain (outside the CDR3, taken from reference TRBV7-2 and TRBJ2-1): GAGVSQSPSNKVTEKGKDVELRCDPISGHTALYWYRQSLGQGLEFLIYFQGNSAPDKSGLPSDRFSAERTGGSVSTLTIQRTQQEDSAVYLCASSLVPGQGYNEQFFGPGTRLTVL.